The 10 T cell receptor beta chains below all came from one sample that was sequenced in a study of vaccination and CD4 T cells after COVID-19. Time point: late sampling 161 to 241 days after vaccination in a few convalescent patients. This sample's treatment: roughly 10-day PBMC culture with coronavirus spike peptide pools or control peptides (ViraFEST assay). Sequencing of the DNA from cultured CD4+ T cells was carried out with the Oncomine TCR Beta short-read assay. TCRdb recomputed calls from the PCR reads with MiXCR, one row per CDR3 protein. The table lists 20,000 to 25,000 distinct CDR3 sequences, roughly 46% of them singletons, with less than 15% in the top ten. Their antigens remain unidentified. Sequencing was performed on CD4+ T cells from blood, cultured in vitro, taken about 7 months after SARS-CoV-2 vaccination. These receptors were collected from a human donor who had recovered from COVID-19.

The chain links TRBV6-1 to TRBJ2-7; TRBD1 might be the D (5 bases). CDR3 size: 11 residues. Germline V gives CDR1 MNHNS, CDR2 SASEGT. The ends were cut back, 3 bases at V and 5 bases at J, with 5 bases in the middle. The DNA of the CDR3 is TGTGCCAGCAGTGACAGGGACGAGCAGTACTTC. Translating gives CASSDRDEQYF.

The chain joins TRBV7-9 to TRBJ1-6; D is unclear. The CDR3 extends over 13 amino acids. V shed 0 bases and J shed 8 bases, with 5 bases lying between them. Germline-derived CDR1 and CDR2 are SEHNR and FQNEAQ (reference sequence). The CDR3 reads CASSLAQYSPLHF. The CDR3 bases are TGTGCCAGCAGCTTAGCGCAATATTCACCCCTCCACTTT.

This clonotype was observed a handful of times. The V call is TRBV20-1, the J call TRBJ2-5, with a possible D match to TRBD2 (5 bases). The CDR3 contains 14 residues. The germline gives CDR1 DFQATT, CDR2 SNEGSKA (reference sequence). Trimming left V 1 base short and J 0 bases short, with 9 bases between. CDR3 sequence reads: CSARVLGDQETQYF. DNA for the CDR3: TGCAGTGCTAGAGTGTTGGGAGACCAAGAGACCCAGTACTTC.

This clonotype has only a few counts. The rearrangement uses TRBV27 and TRBJ1-6, with no clear D. Germline values: CDR1 MNHEY, CDR2 SMNVEV (reference sequence). V lost 5 bases and J lost 8, with 16 bases in between. The CDR3 loop spans 15 amino acids. The DNA of the CDR3 is TGTGCCAGCAGTCCCATGGAGGATGGATATTCACCCCTCCACTTT. Its protein is CASSPMEDGYSPLHF.

This chain uses TRBV2 with TRBJ1-2; TRBD1 agrees at 9 bases. Germline trimming cut 1 base from V and 13 bases from J; bases unmatched to any gene: 10. The CDR3 totals 14 residues. Germline loops: CDR1 SNHLY, CDR2 FYNNEI. CDR3 sequence reads: CASSEVEGTGYATF. DNA of the CDR3: TGTGCCAGCAGTGAAGTGGAGGGGACAGGGTATGCCACCTTC.

The chain links TRBV6-1 to TRBJ2-7; 9 bases are shared with TRBD1. V was pared by 6 bases and J by 6 bases, with 6 bases of the junction left unmatched. CDR3 length: 13 amino acids. Germline CDR1 reads MNHNS; CDR2 reads SASEGT. The CDR3 is CASRGDRAAEQYF. CDR3 sequence (DNA): TGTGCCAGCAGAGGGGACAGGGCTGCCGAGCAGTACTTC.

The V and J genes are TRBV2 and TRBJ2-7, with TRBD2 identical over 8 bases. Germline-derived CDR1 and CDR2 are SNHLY and FYNNEI. V lost 6 bases and J lost 0; bases outside the gene matches: 10. The CDR3 length is 16 residues. The chain's CDR3 is CASSPGGGGSSYEQYF. The CDR3 DNA sequence: TGTGCCAGCAGCCCCGGCGGCGGGGGGAGCTCCTACGAGCAGTACTTC.

The J gene is TRBJ2-1, the V gene TRBV20-1; D call uncertain. CDR1 is DFQATT and CDR2 is SNEGSKA in the germline V gene (reference sequence). The CDR3 loop spans 12 amino acids. Trimming removed 2 bases at V and 5 bases at J, with 7 bases between. CDR3 coding DNA: TGCAGTGCTAGACTCATGAACAATGAGCAGTTCTTC. It is translated as CSARLMNNEQFF.

CDR3 residues: CASSSLDRDNYGYTF. As DNA, the CDR3 is TGTGCCAGCAGCTCGCTCGACAGGGATAACTATGGCTACACCTTC. The V call is TRBV27, the J call TRBJ1-2, with TRBD1 identical over 7 bases. J was trimmed by 1 base and V by 6 bases; bases with no gene match: 8. This CDR3 has 15 residues. In germline, CDR1 is MNHEY, CDR2 SMNVEV (reference sequence).

The chain links TRBV7-3 to TRBJ1-2; no clear D. Deletions cut 2 bases from V and 4 bases from J, with 8 bases between. This CDR3 spans 13 amino acids. Germline CDR1 SGHTA, CDR2 FQGTGA. CDR3 sequence (DNA): TGTGCCAGCAGCTTAGGAGGCCCCTATGGCTACACCTTC. Protein product: CASSLGGPYGYTF.